A single sample is the source of the 13 T cell receptor beta chains below, sequenced in a study of T cells expressing NK-cell markers. Each CDR3 protein gets one entry in TCRdb, which reprocessed the 5' RACE reads and gives no DNA. In all, the sample yields some 450,000 distinct CDR3 sequences. Sequencing was performed on blood T cells: a sorted CD56 or NKG2C T cell subset, CD4+ or CD8+ T cells, or bulk PBMC T cells (not recorded which). The receptors come from a woman aged 18 to 75 in good health.

This chain joins TRBV24-1 and TRBJ2-3; TCRdb designates TRBD1, a call that cannot be tested without DNA. This CDR3 spans 13 amino acids. Germline V gene lookup returns CDR1 KGHDR and CDR2 SFDVKD. CDR3 in amino acids: CATSVGGKDTQYF.

V and J are TRBV5-5 and TRBJ1-4; TCRdb's D call of TRBD1 is untestable without DNA. The CDR3 is 14 amino acids. Germline-derived CDR1 and CDR2 are SGHKS and YYEKEE (reference sequence). CDR3 loop: CASSLAGAEEKLFF. Based on the CDR3 plus reference TRBV5-5 and TRBJ1-4, the full variable domain is DAGVTQSPTHLIKTRGQQVTLRCSPISGHKSVSWYQQVLGQGPQFIFQYYEKEERGRGNFPDRFSARQFPNYSSELNVNALLLGDSALYLCASSLAGAEEKLFFGSGTQLSVL.

This chain's CDR3 is CSGRGSNTGELFF. The chain carries TRBV20-1 and TRBJ2-2. From germline, CDR1 is DFQATT and CDR2 SNEGSKA (reference sequence). The CDR3 spans 13 residues.

The CDR3 reads CASSYSGRLRNEQFF. The J gene is TRBJ2-1, the V gene TRBV28; TCRdb's assignment of TRBD2 cannot be checked, as there is no DNA. CDR3 length: 15 amino acids. Germline V gene lookup returns CDR1 MDHEN and CDR2 SYDVKM.

The gene calls are TRBV29-1 and TRBJ1-2. Germline V lookup: CDR1 SQVTM, CDR2 ANQGSEA. The CDR3 extends over 13 amino acids. CDR3 in amino acids: CSVRAQARTGYTF.

V and J are TRBV28 and TRBJ2-6. The CDR3 has 14 residues. The germline V gene encodes CDR1 MDHEN and CDR2 SYDVKM. CDR3 region: CASSRGGGANVLTF.

The chain is built from TRBV7-8 and TRBJ1-1; no DNA is available, so the TRBD1 call from TCRdb remains unchecked. Germline values: CDR1 SGHVS, CDR2 FQNEAQ. CDR3 size: 13 residues. CDR3 sequence reads: CASSSDRVPEAFF.

V gene TRBV7-2 combines with J gene TRBJ2-5; the D call of TRBD1 rests on TCRdb alone, since no DNA is present to check it. Germline V CDR1 and CDR2: SGHTA, FQGNSA. The CDR3 contains 16 residues. The CDR3 sequence: CASSLGAGAQQGTQYF.

The chain employs TRBV9 and TRBJ1-4. From germline, CDR1 is SGDLS and CDR2 YYNGEE. This CDR3 is 13 amino acids long. The CDR3 here is CASSVDGDEKLFF.

The V and J genes are TRBV27 and TRBJ2-7; TCRdb reports TRBD2, a call that lacks DNA to check it against. The CDR3 covers 16 residues. The germline gives CDR1 MNHEY, CDR2 SMNVEV (reference sequence). CDR3 residues: CATKGRAGFFSYEQYF.

This chain uses TRBV20-1 with TRBJ2-2; TCRdb selects TRBD2, and the lack of DNA leaves this call unchecked. Germline V CDR1 and CDR2: DFQATT, SNEGSKA (reference sequence). The CDR3 totals 14 residues. CDR3 protein: CSAAGGQNTGELFF.

The chain uses TRBV30 and TRBJ2-3; TCRdb picks TRBD2, but there is no DNA to check that call. This CDR3 has 13 amino acids. Looked up from germline, CDR1 is GTSNPN and CDR2 is SVGIG (reference sequence). The chain's CDR3 is CAWRGQAPDTQYF.

This chain uses TRBV4-3 with TRBJ2-3; TCRdb's assignment of TRBD2 cannot be checked, as there is no DNA. This CDR3 contains 15 residues. Germline CDR1 is LGHNA and CDR2 is YSLEER. The CDR3 protein is CASSQETSGGTTQYF.